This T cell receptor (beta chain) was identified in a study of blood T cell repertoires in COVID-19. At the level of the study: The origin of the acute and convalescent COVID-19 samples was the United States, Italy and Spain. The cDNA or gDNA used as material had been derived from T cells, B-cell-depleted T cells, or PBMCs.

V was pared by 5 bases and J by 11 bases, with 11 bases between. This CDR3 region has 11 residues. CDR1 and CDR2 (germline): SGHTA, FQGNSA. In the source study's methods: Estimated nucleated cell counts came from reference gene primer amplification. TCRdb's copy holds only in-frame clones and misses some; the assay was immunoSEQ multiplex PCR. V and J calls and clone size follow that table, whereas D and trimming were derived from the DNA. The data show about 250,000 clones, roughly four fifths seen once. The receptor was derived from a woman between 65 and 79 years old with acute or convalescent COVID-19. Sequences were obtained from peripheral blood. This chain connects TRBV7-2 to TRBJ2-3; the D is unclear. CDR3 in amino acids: CASSHGSKQYF. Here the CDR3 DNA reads TGTGCCAGCAGCCACGGTTCTAAGCAGTATTTT. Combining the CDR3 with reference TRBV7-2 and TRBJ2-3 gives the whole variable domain GAGVSQSPSNKVTEKGKDVELRCDPISGHTALYWYRQSLGQGLEFLIYFQGNSAPDKSGLPSDRFSAERTGGSVSTLTIQRTQQEDSAVYLCASSHGSKQYFGPGTRLTVL.